This is a list of T cell receptor beta chains from one sample in a study of shared clonotypes between healthy human individuals. Clones were sequenced by immunoSEQ multiplex PCR, and TCRdb holds only the in-frame ones, with some missing. The table records roughly 550,000 clones, around 95% of them present only once. Sequenced material: naive CD8+ T cells sorted from blood. The receptors stem from a woman aged 25-40 years in good health. CDR3s include the opening cysteine and the closing phenylalanine or tryptophan. The D gene is left open where the match is weak. Part of the rows lack a size; the others show once, few, many or a class for expanded clones.

CDR3 DNA | CDR3 protein | V gene | clone size | J gene | D gene
TGTGCCAGCAGTTACACGGACCACAGCTCTGGAAACACCATATATTTT | CASSYTDHSSGNTIYF | TRBV6-5 | - | TRBJ1-3 | -
TGTGCCAGCAGTTTTTTTCCGGAGTCTAATGAAAAACTGTTTTTT | CASSFFPESNEKLFF | TRBV27 | - | TRBJ1-4 | -
TGTGCCAGCAGTGGGCTTTTGGTGACAGGTTCCATTGCTGAAGCTTTCTTT | CASSGLLVTGSIAEAFF | TRBV2 | - | TRBJ1-1 | -
TGTGCCAGCAGCGAAGGCGATCGGGGACCATTAAATGAGCAGTTCTTC | CASSEGDRGPLNEQFF | TRBV9 | - | TRBJ2-1 | -
TGCAGCGTTGAAATGGTAGCGGGAGAAGTAAGTTACAATGAGCAGTTCTTC | CSVEMVAGEVSYNEQFF | TRBV29-1 | few | TRBJ2-1 | TRBD2
TGCGCCAGCAGCTTGGATGGGGCGGAAGAGACCCAGTACTTC | CASSLDGAEETQYF | TRBV5-1 | - | TRBJ2-5 | -
TGTGCCAGCAGCTTAGAGCGCACTGAAGCTTTCTTT | CASSLERTEAFF | TRBV7-9 | - | TRBJ1-1 | -
TGTGCCAGCGGGGGGGGTGGACAAGAGACCCAGTACTTC | CASGGGGQETQYF | TRBV6-5 | - | TRBJ2-5 | TRBD2
TGTGCCAGCAGCTTGGCGGGAGTAAAATACGAGCAGTACTTC | CASSLAGVKYEQYF | TRBV7-7 | - | TRBJ2-7 | TRBD2
TGTGCCAGCTTTAACTTTGGAGATGACCTATATGGCTACACCTTC | CASFNFGDDLYGYTF | TRBV13 | once | TRBJ1-2 | -
TGTGCCAGCAGCTCCCCCCCCGGGACTAGCACAGATACGCAGTATTTT | CASSSPPGTSTDTQYF | TRBV5-4 | - | TRBJ2-3 | -
TGTGCCAGCAGGGGACAGGGAGGGAAGGGCCCCTACGAGCAGTACTTC | CASRGQGGKGPYEQYF | TRBV2 | once | TRBJ2-7 | TRBD1
TGTGCCAGCAGTTCCGGGACAGGGCAGTACAATGAGCAGTTCTTC | CASSSGTGQYNEQFF | TRBV27 | - | TRBJ2-1 | TRBD1
TGTGCCAGCAGTTACCTGGTGGGGGGCAGCTATGGCTACACCTTC | CASSYLVGGSYGYTF | TRBV6-5 | - | TRBJ1-2 | -
TGTGCCAGCAGCCCCGGGGGGAGACCCTACGAGCAGTACTTC | CASSPGGRPYEQYF | TRBV28 | - | TRBJ2-7 | TRBD2
TGTGCCAGCTCACCGACGGAGGGACAGATAGGGGAGACCCAGTACTTC | CASSPTEGQIGETQYF | TRBV18 | - | TRBJ2-5 | -
TGTGCCAGCTCGAGTGTTGGGACAGGGACTTACGAGCAGTACTTC | CASSSVGTGTYEQYF | TRBV27 | - | TRBJ2-7 | TRBD1
TGTGCCAGCAAGCATCTCGCGAACACCGGGGAGCTGTTTTTT | CASKHLANTGELFF | TRBV27 | - | TRBJ2-2 | -
TGTGCCAGCAGCCCGACAGCGGTGGGCAGGGAAATTACCGGGGAGCTGTTTTTT | CASSPTAVGREITGELFF | TRBV7-6 | once | TRBJ2-2 | -
TGTGCCAGCAGTGCCGGCGGGGAGCTGTTTTTT | CASSAGGELFF | TRBV9 | - | TRBJ2-2 | -
TGTGCCAGCAGCTTGGGACTTTACAATGAGCAGTTCTTC | CASSLGLYNEQFF | TRBV7-3 | once | TRBJ2-1 | -
TGTGCCAGCACCTACATGGACGGCTACGAGCAGTACTTC | CASTYMDGYEQYF | TRBV6-1 | - | TRBJ2-7 | -
TGTGCCAGCACCGCCGGGAGAAGGTCGGGTGAGCAGTACTTC | CASTAGRRSGEQYF | TRBV28 | - | TRBJ2-7 | -
TGTGCCAGCAGTCTGGGGGGGAATGAGCAGTTCTTC | CASSLGGNEQFF | TRBV27 | - | TRBJ2-1 | TRBD2
TGTGCCAGCAGCTTCGGGACAGGGGGCTACGAGCAGTACTTC | CASSFGTGGYEQYF | TRBV5-6 | - | TRBJ2-7 | TRBD1
TGTGCCTGGAGTGTTCGTGACGATATCTACGAGCAGTACTTC | CAWSVRDDIYEQYF | TRBV30 | - | TRBJ2-7 | -
TGTGCCAGCAGCTCTCCCGGGACTAGCGGGGGAGCCTACGAGCAGTACTTC | CASSSPGTSGGAYEQYF | TRBV11-2 | once | TRBJ2-7 | TRBD2
TGCGCCAGCAGCCAAGCTCTTGGAGAGGGCTCGGCCGGGGAGCTGTTTTTT | CASSQALGEGSAGELFF | TRBV4-1 | - | TRBJ2-2 | -
TGTGCCATCAGGTCTAGCGGCCTCCCCTACAATGAGCAGTTCTTC | CAIRSSGLPYNEQFF | TRBV10-3 | once | TRBJ2-1 | TRBD2
TGTGCCAGCAGTTTGTCCCAGTCGGGTGAGCAGTTCTTC | CASSLSQSGEQFF | TRBV27 | - | TRBJ2-1 | -
TGCAGTGCTAGAGCAGGGGGTTACACCTTC | CSARAGGYTF | TRBV20-1 | few | TRBJ1-2 | TRBD1
TGTGCCAGCAGTACAGGTTTTTCGGCCTACGAGCAGTACTTC | CASSTGFSAYEQYF | TRBV27 | - | TRBJ2-7 | -
TGTGCCAGCAGTCACACAGGGAGCGGCGAAAAACTGTTTTTT | CASSHTGSGEKLFF | TRBV6-5 | - | TRBJ1-4 | -
TGTGCCAGCTGGCGTACGGGTCAAAACAGGGGGCTGGATACTGAAGCTTTCTTT | CASWRTGQNRGLDTEAFF | TRBV13 | - | TRBJ1-1 | TRBD1
TGTGCCAGTAGTATAGTTGCGGGCGGGAGTGGCACCGGGGAGCTGTTTTTT | CASSIVAGGSGTGELFF | TRBV19 | - | TRBJ2-2 | TRBD2
TGTGCCAGCAGTTTACGAGCGGGAGGCCAAGAGACCCAGTACTTC | CASSLRAGGQETQYF | TRBV28 | - | TRBJ2-5 | TRBD2
TGTGCCAGCAGCTTAGGGGCTAGCGGGGCCCAGAGGGGCTACAATGAGCAGTTCTTC | CASSLGASGAQRGYNEQFF | TRBV7-8 | - | TRBJ2-1 | TRBD2
TGTGCCAGCAGCCTTACAGGGGACGAGCAGTACTTC | CASSLTGDEQYF | TRBV7-6 | - | TRBJ2-7 | TRBD1
TGTGCCATCAGCATGACGGATCTGAACACTGAAGCTTTCTTT | CAISMTDLNTEAFF | TRBV10-3 | - | TRBJ1-1 | -
TGTGCCAGCAGTTACCCCCCAGGACAGGGGACCTACGAGCAGTACTTC | CASSYPPGQGTYEQYF | TRBV6-5 | - | TRBJ2-7 | TRBD1
TGTGCCAGCAGTTACCACCTACGGGGGGACTATGGCTACACCTTC | CASSYHLRGDYGYTF | TRBV6-5 | - | TRBJ1-2 | -
TGTGCCAGCAGCCATACAGTGTCGCTATTCTACGAGCAGTACTTC | CASSHTVSLFYEQYF | TRBV14 | - | TRBJ2-7 | -
TGCAGCGTCAAGAAACCGGGACTAGCGGGAGACGAGCAGTACTTC | CSVKKPGLAGDEQYF | TRBV29-1 | - | TRBJ2-7 | TRBD2
TGTGCCAGCAGTTTAGGGACAACCCCCACCTACGAGCAGTACTTC | CASSLGTTPTYEQYF | TRBV27 | once | TRBJ2-7 | -